Each of the 27 T cell receptor beta chains below was sequenced from the same sample in a study of T-cell memory formation after mild COVID-19. TCRdb passed the 5' RACE reads through MiXCR, listing each CDR3 protein once. The sample has hundreds of thousands of distinct CDR3 sequences, approximately 22% seen once. The sample consisted of PBMCs or a T cell subset sorted from them (not recorded which). The receptors originated from a man younger than 35 who had mild COVID-19 (a few samples of this study predate the infection). Cell type and time point are not known.

There are a few counts of this clonotype. The chain combines TRBV10-3 with TRBJ2-2; 13 bases agree with TRBD2. V dropped 3 bases and J dropped 4; count of bases not matched to a gene: 2. Germline loops: CDR1 ENHRY, CDR2 SYGVKD. CDR3 length: 16 residues. The CDR3 protein is CAISEGLAGATGELFF. In DNA, the CDR3 is TGTGCCATCAGTGAAGGACTAGCGGGGGCCACCGGGGAGCTGTTTTTT.

This clonotype was seen more than once but under ten times. The genes are TRBV5-1 and TRBJ1-5; D is ambiguous. The CDR3 covers 13 residues. V was pared by 4 bases and J by 5 bases, with 10 bases between. Germline CDR1 SGHRS, CDR2 YFSETQ. CDR3 nucleotide sequence: TGCGCCAGCAGCCGGGATGGGGATCAGCCCCAGCATTTT. Its protein product is CASSRDGDQPQHF. Together with reference TRBV5-1 and TRBJ1-5, the CDR3 gives the full variable domain: KAGVTQTPRYLIKTRGQQVTLSCSPISGHRSVSWYQQTPGQGLQFLFEYFSETQRNKGNFPGRFSGRQFSNSRSEMNVSTLELGDSALYLCASSRDGDQPQHFGDGTRLSIL.

The V call is TRBV24-1, the J call TRBJ2-3, with D perhaps TRBD2 (6 bases). The CDR3 length is 14 residues. V lost 4 bases, J lost 4 bases, and 11 bases lay in between. The V gene's germline CDR1 is KGHDR and CDR2 SFDVKD. Here the CDR3 DNA reads TGTGCCACCAGTGACCCACTAGCTCCAGATACGCAGTATTTT. Its translation: CATSDPLAPDTQYF.

This clonotype was found a few times. The V gene is TRBV4-2, the J gene TRBJ1-5, with unresolved D. Germline lookup yields CDR1 LGHNA and CDR2 YNFKEQ. V lost 4 bases, J lost 1 base, and 11 bases lay in between. The CDR3 runs 15 residues. The CDR3 DNA sequence: TGTGCCAGCAGCCGCGATCGGGAGAGCAATCAGCCCCAGCATTTT. Translating gives CASSRDRESNQPQHF.

The V gene is TRBV4-3, the J gene TRBJ2-2, with 8 bases fitting TRBD2. This CDR3 has 15 residues. Unmatched junction bases numbered 5, after V lost 4 bases and J lost 4 bases. Germline V gives CDR1 LGHNA, CDR2 YSLEER. The CDR3 region has the DNA TGCGCCAGCAGCCGGCGGGGGGAAGTCACCGGGGAGCTGTTTTTT. The encoded protein is CASSRRGEVTGELFF.

V is TRBV7-9 and J is TRBJ2-2; D ambiguous. The length of the CDR3 is 13 residues. Trimming removed 0 bases from V and 9 bases from J, with 8 bases in between. Germline V gene sequence: CDR1 SEHNR, CDR2 FQNEAQ (reference sequence). The CDR3 here is CASSLASGRELFF. The CDR3 DNA sequence: TGTGCCAGCAGCTTAGCGAGTGGCAGGGAGCTGTTTTTT.

This clonotype has ten or more counts. This chain connects TRBV7-9 to TRBJ1-1; possible D gene TRBD1, 5 bases. Germline lookup yields CDR1 SEHNR and CDR2 FQNEAQ (reference sequence). Trimming left V 7 bases short and J 4 bases short, with 16 bases between. This CDR3 region has 14 residues. The CDR3 here is CASTRDGTFTEAFF. The CDR3 nucleotides read TGTGCCAGCACCCGGGACGGGACCTTCACTGAAGCTTTCTTT.

This chain links TRBV12-3 or TRBV12-4 with TRBJ2-1; TRBD1 or TRBD2 may be the D gene (7 bases each). Trimming cost V 8 bases and J 8 bases, with 22 bases left between them. This CDR3 has 15 residues. This CDR3 is CASSIRQGGRDEQFF. CDR3 coding DNA: TGTGCCAGCTCCATCAGGCAGGGGGGGCGCGATGAGCAGTTCTTC.

This chain uses TRBV10-2 with TRBJ1-1, with a weak D call TRBD1 (5 bases). Trimming removed 1 base at V and 5 bases at J, with 8 bases between. CDR1 and CDR2 from the germline V gene are WSHSY and SAAADI. The CDR3 contains 13 residues. The CDR3 loop reads CASSEWPGTEAFF. DNA for the CDR3: TGCGCCAGCAGTGAGTGGCCAGGGACTGAAGCTTTCTTT.

This clonotype was counted only a few times. The chain links TRBV20-1 to TRBJ1-2; 8 bases agree with TRBD1. The V gene's germline CDR1 is DFQATT and CDR2 SNEGSKA (reference sequence). This CDR3 is 14 amino acids long. V lost 6 bases to trimming and J lost 2 bases; unmatched junction nucleotides: 8. The CDR3 nucleotides read TGCAGTGCGGGTGACTGGACAGGGAACTATGGCTACACCTTC. Residues: CSAGDWTGNYGYTF.

The V call is TRBV9, the J call TRBJ2-3; 8 bases align to TRBD1. CDR1 and CDR2 (germline): SGDLS, YYNGEE. There are 15 residues in the CDR3. The J segment lost 1 base and the V segment lost 0 bases, leaving 1 base of the junction unmatched. Here the CDR3 reads CASSVAGQGTDTQYF. CDR3 coding DNA: TGTGCCAGCAGCGTAGCGGGACAGGGCACAGATACGCAGTATTTT.

The chain carries TRBV11-2 and TRBJ2-5; D is uncertain. The V gene lost 1 base and the J gene lost 3 bases, with 3 bases spanning the gap. This CDR3 is 12 amino acids long. The germline V gene encodes CDR1 SGHAT and CDR2 FQNNGV. The DNA of the CDR3 is TGTGCCAGCAGCTTAGTAAAAGAGACCCAGTACTTC. This translates into CASSLVKETQYF.

The rearrangement links TRBV20-1 to TRBJ2-5; 10 nucleotides line up with TRBD2. Germline CDR1 and CDR2: DFQATT and SNEGSKA (reference sequence). The CDR3 loop spans 15 amino acids. The V and J ends lost 6 bases and 4 bases, in that order; junction bases with no gene match: 11. CDR3 sequence reads: CSAEGAASGGETQYF. Written as DNA, the CDR3 is TGCAGTGCAGAGGGGGCAGCTAGCGGGGGAGAGACCCAGTACTTC.

The genes are TRBV14 and TRBJ2-7; D ambiguous. The V gene lost 0 bases and the J gene lost 3 bases, with 6 bases spanning the gap. This CDR3 spans 13 amino acids. Germline lookup yields CDR1 SGHDN and CDR2 FVKESK. DNA for the CDR3: TGTGCCAGCAGCCAAGAACCAGGCTACGAGCAGTACGTC. Encoded protein: CASSQEPGYEQYV.

This clonotype was counted many times. CDR3 in amino acids: CASSLSNTEAFF. CDR3 nucleotides: TGCGCCAGCAGCTTAAGTAACACTGAAGCTTTCTTT. The chain couples TRBV5-1 to TRBJ1-1; D is undetermined. Germline-derived CDR1 and CDR2 are SGHRS and YFSETQ. The CDR3 length is 12 residues. The V gene lost 2 bases and the J gene lost 2 bases, with 4 bases spanning the gap.

The chain recombines TRBV9 with TRBJ1-3; TRBD1 might be the D (6 bases). The length of the CDR3 is 15 residues. Looked up from germline, CDR1 is SGDLS and CDR2 is YYNGEE. Deletions cut 5 bases from V and 0 bases from J, with 12 bases between. Here the CDR3 reads CASSQTGVSGNTIYF. The CDR3 region has the DNA TGTGCCAGCAGTCAGACAGGCGTCTCTGGAAACACCATATATTTT. The full variable domain, completed using reference TRBV9 and TRBJ1-3, is DSGVTQTPKHLITATGQRVTLRCSPRSGDLSVYWYQQSLDQGLQFLIQYYNGEERAKGNILERFSAQQFPDLHSELNLSSLELGDSALYFCASSQTGVSGNTIYFGEGSWLTVV.

This clonotype was seen a handful of times. The chain recombines TRBV5-4 with TRBJ1-3; tentative D call: TRBD1 (6 bases). Trimming took 3 bases from V and 4 from J, leaving 8 bases between them. CDR3 length: 13 amino acids. The germline gives CDR1 SGHNT, CDR2 YYREEE (reference sequence). The CDR3: CASSSGDGNTIYF. The CDR3 bases are TGTGCCAGCAGCTCAGGGGACGGAAACACCATATATTTT.

The table lists this clonotype with a few counts. The rearrangement links TRBV20-1 to TRBJ2-5, with 9 bases identical to TRBD2. CDR1 is DFQATT, CDR2 SNEGSKA, per germline (reference sequence). The CDR3 extends over 18 amino acids. V was clipped by 3 bases and J by 1 base; unmatched bases: 15. The CDR3, as DNA: TGCAGTGCTAGCGGGGACATAGCGGGGGAGCGCCTCCAAGAGACCCAGTACTTC. Its translation is CSASGDIAGERLQETQYF.

The chain employs TRBV7-8 and TRBJ2-1, with D possibly being TRBD2 (5 bases). CDR1 and CDR2 from the germline V gene are SGHVS and FQNEAQ. This CDR3 is built from 14 residues. V lost 1 base, J lost 5 bases, and 9 bases lay in between. The CDR3 here is CASSLVGVNNEQFF. In DNA, the CDR3 is TGTGCCAGCAGCTTAGTGGGAGTGAACAATGAGCAGTTCTTC.

On this clonotype: A much more abundant neighbour one base away suggests this may be a read error. This rearrangement joins TRBV6-2 or TRBV6-3 to TRBJ2-3; D not resolved. V was shortened by 6 bases and J by 2 bases, with 3 bases between the two germline ends. Germline CDR1 MNHEY, CDR2 SVGEGT. This CDR3 comprises 11 residues. CDR3 sequence (DNA): TGTGCCAGCAGCGCCACAGATACGCAGTATTTT. Translation: CASSATDTQYF.

This clonotype has more than one count but fewer than ten. The CDR3 here is CASSYGTGGYGYTF. CDR3 DNA sequence: TGTGCCAGCAGTTACGGGACAGGGGGCTATGGCTACACCTTC. J is TRBJ1-2 and V is TRBV6-5; 11 nucleotides align to TRBD1. CDR1 and CDR2 (germline): MNHEY, SVGAGI. V was pared by 2 bases and J by 4 bases, with 0 bases of the junction left unmatched. There are 14 residues in the CDR3.

The chain uses TRBV5-5 and TRBJ2-5; TRBD1 aligns across 8 bases. The CDR3 is 15 residues long. CDR1 and CDR2 from the germline V gene are SGHKS and YYEKEE (reference sequence). V lost 4 bases, J lost 1 base, and 6 bases stayed unmatched. This CDR3 reads CASSDRQGLQETQYF. The CDR3, as DNA: TGTGCCAGCAGCGATAGACAGGGGCTCCAAGAGACCCAGTACTTC.

This clonotype has only a few counts. J is TRBJ2-2 and V is TRBV7-3; D gene unclear. Trimming stripped 2 bases from V and 3 bases from J, with 4 bases between. The CDR3 loop spans 13 amino acids. Germline V gene sequence: CDR1 SGHTA, CDR2 FQGTGA. CDR3 loop: CASSLSDTGELFF. The CDR3 region has the DNA TGTGCCAGCAGCTTATCGGACACCGGGGAGCTGTTTTTT.

This clonotype was observed a few times. The chain links TRBV20-1 to TRBJ2-3; 8 bases are a match to TRBD2. The CDR3 runs to 16 residues. The germline gives CDR1 DFQATT, CDR2 SNEGSKA (reference sequence). J was trimmed by 0 bases and V by 6 bases; bases with no gene match: 11. CDR3 region: CSAERASGPSTDTQYF. The CDR3 DNA follows: TGCAGTGCCGAGAGGGCTAGCGGGCCCAGCACAGATACGCAGTATTTT.

The rearrangement uses TRBV20-1 and TRBJ2-1; 8 bases match TRBD2. Germline V gene lookup returns CDR1 DFQATT and CDR2 SNEGSKA (reference sequence). There are 15 residues in the CDR3. Unmatched junction bases numbered 9, after V lost 3 bases and J lost 5 bases. The CDR3 protein is CSASISGESDNEQFF. DNA for the CDR3: TGCAGTGCTAGTATTAGCGGGGAGTCCGACAATGAGCAGTTCTTC.

The chain is built from TRBV5-1 and TRBJ2-1; either TRBD1 or TRBD2 may supply D (5 bases each). CDR1 is SGHRS and CDR2 is YFSETQ in the germline V gene. Trimming stripped 0 bases from V and 8 bases from J, with 24 bases between. The CDR3 spans 18 residues. The CDR3 loop is CASSLEGRGRWPRDEQFF. Written as DNA, the CDR3 is TGCGCCAGCAGCTTGGAGGGAAGGGGTCGCTGGCCGAGGGATGAGCAGTTCTTC. The whole variable domain, remainder taken from reference TRBV5-1 and TRBJ2-1, is KAGVTQTPRYLIKTRGQQVTLSCSPISGHRSVSWYQQTPGQGLQFLFEYFSETQRNKGNFPGRFSGRQFSNSRSEMNVSTLELGDSALYLCASSLEGRGRWPRDEQFFGPGTRLTVL.

The chain has TRBV14 and TRBJ2-1; unclear D gene. The germline gives CDR1 SGHDN, CDR2 FVKESK. This CDR3 is built from 16 residues. V was shortened by 1 base and J by 4 bases, with 14 bases between the two germline ends. The CDR3 DNA follows: TGTGCCAGCAGCCAAGCTCGAAGCGCGATATACAATGAGCAGTTCTTC. Protein sequence: CASSQARSAIYNEQFF.